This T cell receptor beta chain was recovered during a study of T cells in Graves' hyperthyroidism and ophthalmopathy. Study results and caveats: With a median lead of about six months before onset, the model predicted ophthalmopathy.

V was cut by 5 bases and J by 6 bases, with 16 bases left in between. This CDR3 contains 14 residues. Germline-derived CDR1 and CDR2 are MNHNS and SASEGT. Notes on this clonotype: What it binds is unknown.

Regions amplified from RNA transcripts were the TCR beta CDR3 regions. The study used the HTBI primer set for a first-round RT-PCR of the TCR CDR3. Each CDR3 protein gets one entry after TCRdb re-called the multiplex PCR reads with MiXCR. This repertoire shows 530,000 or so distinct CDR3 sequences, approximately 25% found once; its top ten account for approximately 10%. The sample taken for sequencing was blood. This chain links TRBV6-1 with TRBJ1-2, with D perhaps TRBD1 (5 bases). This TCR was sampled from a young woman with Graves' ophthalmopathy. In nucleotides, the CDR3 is TGTGCCAGCAGTCGGGGGGGGTCAGGAGATGGCTACACCTTC. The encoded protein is CASSRGGSGDGYTF.